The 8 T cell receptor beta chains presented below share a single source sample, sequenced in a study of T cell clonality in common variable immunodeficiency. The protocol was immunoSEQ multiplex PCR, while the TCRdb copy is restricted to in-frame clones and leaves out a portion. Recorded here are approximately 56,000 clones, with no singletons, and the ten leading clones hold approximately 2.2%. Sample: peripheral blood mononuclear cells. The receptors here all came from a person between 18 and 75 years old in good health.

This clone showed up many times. The CDR3 bases that were read are TGTGCCAGCAGCATAGGGACTAGCTCCACCGGGGAG. It specifies CASSIGTSSTGE. The full CDR3 reads CASSIGTSSTGELFF. The rearrangement links TRBV7-3 to TRBJ2-2, with 9 bases fitting TRBD2. The read is 3 residues too short to cover the CDR3 end, so that end is filled in from the germline J gene. The germline gives CDR1 SGHTA, CDR2 FQGTGA. Losses at the gene ends were 5 bases for V and 4 bases for J; bases not matched to a gene: 5. The CDR3 contains 15 residues.

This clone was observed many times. This CDR3 reads CASSPRLAGETQYF. The sequenced part of the CDR3 DNA is TGTGCCAGCAGCCCCCGACTAGCGGGAGAGACC. This chain links TRBV7-8 with TRBJ2-5, with 10 bases aligning to TRBD2. Read data end 3 residues before the CDR3 end; the end is taken from the germline J gene. Losses at the gene ends were 5 bases for V and 4 bases for J; bases not matched to a gene: 4. Looked up from germline, CDR1 is SGHVS and CDR2 is FQNEAQ. The CDR3 sequence is 14 residues long. The entire variable domain, with the rest obtained from reference TRBV7-8 and TRBJ2-5, is as follows: GAGVSQSPRYKVAKRGQDVALRCDPISGHVSLFWYQQALGQGPEFLTYFQNEAQLDKSGLPSDRFFAERPEGSVSTLKIQRTQQEDSAVYLCASSPRLAGETQYFGPGTRLLVL.

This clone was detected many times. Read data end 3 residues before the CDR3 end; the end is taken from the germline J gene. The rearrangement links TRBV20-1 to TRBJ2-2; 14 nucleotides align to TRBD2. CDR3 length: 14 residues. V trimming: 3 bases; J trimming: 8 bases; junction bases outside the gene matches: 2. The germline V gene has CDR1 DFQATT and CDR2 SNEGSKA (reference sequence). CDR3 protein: CSARGLAGEGELFF. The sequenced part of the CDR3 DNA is TGCAGTGCTAGGGGACTAGCGGGAGAGGGGGAG.

The part of the CDR3 DNA that was read is TGTGCCAGCTCACCACTCGAGACAGATTCCTATGGC. Protein sequence: CASSPLETDSYG. The full CDR3 sequence reads CASSPLETDSYGYTF. The genes are TRBV18 and TRBJ1-2; weak D call: TRBD1 (5 bases). The read stops 3 residues short of the end of the CDR3; the missing end is completed from the germline J gene. The germline gives CDR1 KGHSH, CDR2 LQKENI. Trimming took off 1 base at V and 4 bases at J, with 13 bases between the two ends. CDR3 size: 15 residues.

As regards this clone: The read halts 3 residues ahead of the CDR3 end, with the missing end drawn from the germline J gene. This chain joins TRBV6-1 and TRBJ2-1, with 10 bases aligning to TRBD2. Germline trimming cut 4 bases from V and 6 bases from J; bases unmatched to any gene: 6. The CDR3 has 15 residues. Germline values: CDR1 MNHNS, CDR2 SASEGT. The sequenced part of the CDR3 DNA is TGTGCCAGCAGTGCCGGACTAGCGGTCTGCAATGAG. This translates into CASSAGLAVCNE. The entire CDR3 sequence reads CASSAGLAVCNEQFF.

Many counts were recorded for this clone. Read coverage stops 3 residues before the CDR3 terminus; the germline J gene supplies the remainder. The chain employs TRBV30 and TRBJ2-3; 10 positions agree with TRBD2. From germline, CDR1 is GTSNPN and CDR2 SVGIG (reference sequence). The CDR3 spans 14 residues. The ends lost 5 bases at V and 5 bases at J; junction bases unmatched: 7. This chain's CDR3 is CAWVRLAGLDTQYF. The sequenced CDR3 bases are TGTGCCTGGGTCCGACTAGCGGGTTTAGATACG.

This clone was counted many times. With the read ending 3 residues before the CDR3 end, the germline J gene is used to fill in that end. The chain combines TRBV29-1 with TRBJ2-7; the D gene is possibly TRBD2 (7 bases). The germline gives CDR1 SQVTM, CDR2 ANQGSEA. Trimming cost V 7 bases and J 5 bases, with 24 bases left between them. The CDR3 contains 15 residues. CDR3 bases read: TGCAGCGATCCGATGAGGGGGGGCGTTGCCCACGAG. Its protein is CSDPMRGGVAHE. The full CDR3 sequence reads CSDPMRGGVAHEQYF.

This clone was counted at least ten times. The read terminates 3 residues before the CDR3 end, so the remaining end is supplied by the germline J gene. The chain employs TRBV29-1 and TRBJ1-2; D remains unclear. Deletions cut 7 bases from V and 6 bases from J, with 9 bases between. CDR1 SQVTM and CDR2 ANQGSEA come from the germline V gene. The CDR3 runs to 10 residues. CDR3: CSANSHGYTF. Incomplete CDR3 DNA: TGCAGCGCGAACAGTCATGGC.